Listed below are T cell receptor beta chains from one sample, sequenced in a study of prognosis after radiotherapy for stage I lung cancer. TCRdb analysed the multiplex PCR reads with MiXCR anew, one entry per CDR3 protein. The repertoire consists of 15,000 or so distinct CDR3 sequences, with 29% occurring once and the leading ten covering roughly 30%. Sequencing was performed on PBMCs, taken before or after stereotactic body radiation therapy (not recorded which). The receptor source for this set is a donor over 45 with non-small cell lung cancer. CDR3s include the opening cysteine and the closing phenylalanine or tryptophan. D genes are given only for firm matches. Some rows mark clone size as missing; the rest say once, few, many or name a class of expanded clone.

j_gene: TRBJ2-7
v_gene: TRBV10-1
abundance: many
d_gene: .
CDR3aa: CASSESGQRRYEQYF
CDR3nt: TGCGCCAGCAGTGAGTCCGGACAGAGGAGGTACGAGCAGTACTTC

j_gene: TRBJ2-5
v_gene: TRBV12-3/TRBV12-4
abundance: .
d_gene: TRBD2
CDR3aa: CASRREGPQETQYF
CDR3nt: TGTGCCAGCCGTCGGGAGGGCCCCCAAGAGACCCAGTACTTC

j_gene: TRBJ2-5
v_gene: TRBV5-6
abundance: many
d_gene: .
CDR3aa: CASSFSGIETQYF
CDR3nt: TGTGCCAGCAGCTTCAGCGGTATAGAGACCCAGTACTTC

j_gene: TRBJ2-3
v_gene: TRBV9
abundance: many
d_gene: TRBD2
CDR3aa: CASSGGSLDTQYF
CDR3nt: TGTGCCAGCAGCGGCGGGAGCTTAGATACGCAGTATTTT

j_gene: TRBJ1-2
v_gene: TRBV2
abundance: many
d_gene: TRBD1
CDR3aa: CASRAGTGYGYTF
CDR3nt: TGTGCCAGCAGAGCCGGGACAGGCTATGGCTACACCTTC

j_gene: TRBJ2-1
v_gene: TRBV12-3/TRBV12-4
abundance: .
d_gene: .
CDR3aa: CASSLWGNNDQFF
CDR3nt: TGTGCCAGCAGTTTGTGGGGTAACAATGATCAGTTCTTC

j_gene: TRBJ2-7
v_gene: TRBV7-8
abundance: many
d_gene: .
CDR3aa: CASSPLTVSIGTYEQYF
CDR3nt: TGTGCCAGCAGCCCCTTGACAGTCTCTATTGGTACCTACGAGCAGTACTTC

j_gene: TRBJ2-5
v_gene: TRBV5-1
abundance: many
d_gene: TRBD1
CDR3aa: CASRPLWGQGARETQYF
CDR3nt: TGCGCCAGCCGCCCCCTTTGGGGACAGGGGGCGAGGGAGACCCAGTACTTC

j_gene: TRBJ1-5
v_gene: TRBV2
abundance: many
d_gene: TRBD1
CDR3aa: CASSRTGDQPQHF
CDR3nt: TGTGCCAGCAGCCGGACAGGGGACCAGCCCCAGCATTTT

j_gene: TRBJ1-2
v_gene: TRBV2
abundance: many
d_gene: .
CDR3aa: CASSGFGRDNTF
CDR3nt: TGTGCCAGCAGTGGTTTCGGCCGCGATAACACCTTC

j_gene: TRBJ2-3
v_gene: TRBV28
abundance: .
d_gene: TRBD2
CDR3aa: CASSPSGTSGYTDTQYF
CDR3nt: TGTGCCAGCAGTCCATCAGGGACTAGCGGTTACACAGATACGCAGTATTTT

j_gene: TRBJ2-1
v_gene: TRBV9
abundance: many
d_gene: .
CDR3aa: CASSFNNEQFF
CDR3nt: TGTGCCAGCAGCTTTAACAATGAGCAGTTCTTC

j_gene: TRBJ1-4
v_gene: TRBV4-2
abundance: medium-sized
d_gene: .
CDR3aa: CASSQDLLINEKLFF
CDR3nt: TGCGCCAGCAGCCAAGATCTCCTAATTAATGAAAAACTGTTTTTT

j_gene: TRBJ1-1
v_gene: TRBV12-3/TRBV12-4
abundance: many
d_gene: .
CDR3aa: CASSLNVGTEAFF
CDR3nt: TGTGCCAGCAGTTTAAATGTAGGCACTGAAGCTTTCTTT

j_gene: TRBJ1-1
v_gene: TRBV19
abundance: many
d_gene: TRBD1
CDR3aa: CASSPPTGMNTEAFF
CDR3nt: TGTGCCAGTAGTCCCCCGACAGGGATGAACACTGAAGCTTTCTTT

j_gene: TRBJ2-7
v_gene: TRBV7-8
abundance: many
d_gene: .
CDR3aa: CASSLEGGHYEQYF
CDR3nt: TGTGCCAGCAGCTTAGAGGGGGGACACTACGAGCAGTACTTC

j_gene: TRBJ1-6
v_gene: TRBV4-2
abundance: many
d_gene: TRBD1
CDR3aa: CASSRGQGAYSPLHF
CDR3nt: TGTGCCAGCAGCAGGGGGCAGGGGGCTTACTCACCCCTCCACTTT

j_gene: TRBJ2-1
v_gene: TRBV18
abundance: many
d_gene: TRBD2
CDR3aa: CASSPRVAGATQHEQFF
CDR3nt: TGTGCCAGCTCACCACGGGTAGCGGGAGCCACACAGCATGAGCAGTTCTTC

j_gene: TRBJ1-5
v_gene: TRBV4-1
abundance: many
d_gene: .
CDR3aa: CASSQDAVGRYRDHSNQPQHF
CDR3nt: TGCGCCAGCAGCCAAGACGCAGTGGGACGGTACCGAGATCATAGCAATCAGCCCCAGCATTTT

j_gene: TRBJ1-1
v_gene: TRBV5-8
abundance: many
d_gene: .
CDR3aa: CASSPSNRATEAFF
CDR3nt: TGTGCCAGCAGCCCTTCTAACAGGGCCACTGAAGCTTTCTTT

j_gene: TRBJ2-3
v_gene: TRBV10-1
abundance: .
d_gene: .
CDR3aa: CASSDHLSTDTQYF
CDR3nt: TGCGCCAGCAGTGACCACCTAAGCACAGATACGCAGTATTTT

j_gene: TRBJ1-4
v_gene: TRBV20-1
abundance: many
d_gene: .
CDR3aa: CSSGGAPNEKLFF
CDR3nt: TGCAGCTCTGGGGGGGCTCCTAATGAAAAACTGTTTTTT

j_gene: TRBJ1-6
v_gene: TRBV6-1
abundance: many
d_gene: .
CDR3aa: CVSSPRGGGWNSPLHF
CDR3nt: TGTGTCAGCAGTCCGAGGGGGGGAGGTTGGAATTCACCCCTCCACTTT

j_gene: TRBJ2-1
v_gene: TRBV10-3
abundance: medium-sized
d_gene: TRBD1
CDR3aa: CAISDRDRGSDEQFF
CDR3nt: TGTGCCATCAGTGACCGGGACAGGGGATCCGATGAGCAGTTCTTC

j_gene: TRBJ2-1
v_gene: TRBV12-3/TRBV12-4
abundance: .
d_gene: TRBD2
CDR3aa: CASRPAGAGLRRQFF
CDR3nt: TGTGCCAGCAGGCCAGCGGGAGCCGGTTTAAGGCGGCAGTTCTTC

j_gene: TRBJ2-3
v_gene: TRBV7-2
abundance: many
d_gene: .
CDR3aa: CASSSNLGYSTDTQYF
CDR3nt: TGTGCCAGCAGCTCGAATTTGGGCTACTCCACAGATACGCAGTATTTT

j_gene: TRBJ2-1
v_gene: TRBV6-9
abundance: .
d_gene: TRBD1
CDR3aa: CASSWTPLFNRTGKHWGFF
CDR3nt: TGTGCCAGCAGTTGGACGCCTTTATTCAACCGGACAGGGAAGCACTGGGGGTTCTTC

j_gene: TRBJ2-1
v_gene: TRBV6-2/TRBV6-3
abundance: .
d_gene: .
CDR3aa: CASSDAGYNEQFF
CDR3nt: TGTGCCAGCAGTGACGCCGGATACAATGAGCAGTTCTTC

j_gene: TRBJ2-1
v_gene: TRBV12-5
abundance: many
d_gene: .
CDR3aa: CASAPGREHNEQFF
CDR3nt: TGTGCTAGTGCCCCGGGCAGGGAACACAATGAGCAGTTCTTC

j_gene: TRBJ2-3
v_gene: TRBV4-3
abundance: many
d_gene: .
CDR3aa: CASSQGRDTQYF
CDR3nt: TGCGCCAGCAGCCAAGGGAGGGATACGCAGTATTTT

j_gene: TRBJ2-7
v_gene: TRBV20-1
abundance: many
d_gene: .
CDR3aa: CSASRSGLSYEQYF
CDR3nt: TGCAGTGCCAGTAGATCGGGACTTTCCTACGAGCAGTACTTC

j_gene: TRBJ2-3
v_gene: TRBV11-2
abundance: many
d_gene: .
CDR3aa: CASRSIRPDFFTDTQYF
CDR3nt: TGTGCCAGCAGATCTATCCGGCCGGACTTCTTCACAGATACGCAGTATTTT